Listed below are T cell receptor beta chains from one sample, sequenced in a study of OX40 agonist ivuxolimab in advanced cancers. TCRdb's copy holds only in-frame clones and misses some; the assay was immunoSEQ multiplex PCR. This table has approximately 62,000 clones, approximately 92% appearing once. Sequenced here: CD4+ or CD8+ T cells sorted from blood, sampled in a trial of the OX40 agonist ivuxolimab. Receptors were obtained from an adult with an advanced solid tumor such as melanoma, head and neck, liver or kidney cancer. Both conserved end residues are trimmed from each CDR3. A D gene is named only where the DNA matches it firmly.

TRBJ1-1 | . | TRBV7-6 | ASSLALGDLNTEAF
TRBJ2-5 | . | TRBV5-1 | ASSLRPIGGVGETQY
TRBJ2-6 | . | TRBV4-3 | ASSQGTAGANVLT
TRBJ2-7 | TRBD1 | TRBV7-2 | ASSPQQGASYEQY
TRBJ1-3 | . | TRBV11-2 | ASSFGEGSSGNTIY
TRBJ1-2 | . | TRBV7-9 | ASSTSPGDSNYGYT
TRBJ1-1 | . | TRBV7-9 | ASSLGSTLEAF
TRBJ2-5 | . | TRBV27 | ASSFQETQY
TRBJ2-7 | . | TRBV6-6 | ASTLSLREPLYEQY
TRBJ2-7 | . | TRBV7-9 | ASSATSSATYEQY
TRBJ2-7 | TRBD1 | TRBV29-1 | SVEDLSGQGPEQY